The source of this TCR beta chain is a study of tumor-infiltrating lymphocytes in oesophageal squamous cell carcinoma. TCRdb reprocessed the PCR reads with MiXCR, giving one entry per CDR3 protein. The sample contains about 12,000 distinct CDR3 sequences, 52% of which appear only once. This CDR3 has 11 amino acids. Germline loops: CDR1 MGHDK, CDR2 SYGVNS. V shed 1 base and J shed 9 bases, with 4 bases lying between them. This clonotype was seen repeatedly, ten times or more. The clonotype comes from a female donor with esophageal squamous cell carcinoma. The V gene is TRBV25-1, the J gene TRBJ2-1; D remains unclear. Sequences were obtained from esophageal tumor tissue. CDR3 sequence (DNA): TGTGCCAGCAGTGAATTAAGTGAGCAGTTCTTC. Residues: CASSELSEQFF.